Sequencing of this T cell receptor beta chain was carried out in a study of blood T cell repertoires in COVID-19. Seattle's cohort entered during active infection and was followed longitudinally. Trimming took 5 bases from V and 5 from J, leaving 9 bases between them. Germline CDR1 is DFQATT and CDR2 is SNEGSKA (reference sequence). This CDR3 has 11 residues. TCRdb keeps only in-frame clones here, not all; method: immunoSEQ multiplex PCR. Here the sample spans a few hundred thousand clones, roughly nine tenths being singletons. The TCR was taken from a woman in her sixties or seventies with COVID-19, enrolled during active disease. J is TRBJ1-1 and V is TRBV20-1; D unresolved. Sequencing used peripheral blood. CDR3 protein: CSALRATEAFF. The CDR3 nucleotides are TGCAGTGCTCTGAGGGCGACTGAAGCTTTCTTT.